Detailed here is one T cell receptor beta chain. Partitioning of CD4+ cells yielded a CD45RA+ naive subset and a CD45RA-negative memory subset. CDR1 is MGHRA and CDR2 is YSYEKL in the germline V gene. The CDR3 runs 15 residues. V was pared by 6 bases and J by 4 bases, with 8 bases of the junction left unmatched. The sample is drawn from a study of shared clonotypes between healthy human individuals. The data were produced by immunoSEQ multiplex PCR, yet TCRdb's version contains in-frame clones alone and is incomplete. The table has about 1 million clones, more than 60% seen once; the top ten hold over 1.3%.

V usage is TRBV4-1 and J usage is TRBJ2-7; TRBD2 matches at 11 bases. The receptor's source is a man aged 18 to 30 in good health. Sequenced material: memory CD4+ T cells sorted from blood. The subset: CD45RA-negative fraction. The CDR3 region is CASRGIAGGRYEQYF. The CDR3 coding sequence is TGCGCCAGCAGGGGGATAGCGGGGGGGAGGTACGAGCAGTACTTC.